These 31 T cell receptor beta chains share one sample of origin, sequenced in a study of CD8+ T cells in alopecia areata. cDNA reverse transcribed from extracted RNA served as the sequencing template. Repertoires were generated with immunoSEQ multiplex PCR, while TCRdb's copy carries only in-frame clones and drops some. The sample lists 120,000 to 150,000 clones, approximately 45% occurring once. Sequenced: CD4+ T cells sorted from blood. The receptors here all came from a human donor with alopecia areata.

This clone was recorded a few times. This sequence joins TRBV29-1 and TRBJ2-1; D uncertain. V lost 3 bases and J lost 0, with 18 bases in between. This CDR3 has 17 residues. CDR1 is SQVTM and CDR2 is ANQGSEA in the germline V gene. This chain's CDR3 is CSVDVLGGLSSYNEQFF. The CDR3 DNA reads as TGCAGCGTTGATGTCCTCGGCGGCCTAAGCTCCTACAATGAGCAGTTCTTC.

The chain couples TRBV2 to TRBJ2-7; no reliable D call. Trimming took 4 bases from V and 2 from J, leaving 9 bases between them. The CDR3 consists of 13 residues. CDR1 and CDR2 (germline): SNHLY, FYNNEI. CDR3 sequence (DNA): TGTGCCAGCAGTGTGGCAGGCACCTACGAGCAGTACTTC. This translates into CASSVAGTYEQYF.

The chain links TRBV28 to TRBJ1-1; D not resolved. Germline CDR1 reads MDHEN; CDR2 reads SYDVKM. V lost 7 bases and J lost 4, with 10 bases in between. The CDR3 extends over 12 amino acids. The CDR3 DNA follows: TGTGCCAGCAAGCTAACTAGCACTGAAGCTTTCTTT. The encoded protein is CASKLTSTEAFF.

The gene calls are TRBV10-3 and TRBJ1-3, with unresolved D. Germline V gene data show CDR1 as ENHRY and CDR2 as SYGVKD. Deletions cut 0 bases from V and 0 bases from J, with 6 bases between. The CDR3 consists of 15 residues. Here the CDR3 DNA reads TGTGCCATCAGTGAGTCGATGTCCTCTGGAAACACCATATATTTT. This codes for CAISESMSSGNTIYF.

The chain has TRBV2 and TRBJ2-3; D perhaps matches TRBD1 (6 bases). Deletions cut 6 bases from V and 0 bases from J, with 10 bases between. This CDR3 has 14 residues. From germline, CDR1 is SNHLY and CDR2 FYNNEI. The CDR3 reads CASSGGQSTDTQYF. The CDR3 DNA is TGTGCCAGCAGCGGAGGACAGAGCACAGATACGCAGTATTTT.

This rearrangement joins TRBV29-1 to TRBJ1-1; no reliable D call. The CDR3 is 12 amino acids. Trimming stripped 5 bases from V and 1 base from J, with 8 bases between. CDR1 SQVTM and CDR2 ANQGSEA come from the germline V gene. Here the CDR3 reads CSVSKTNTEAFF. The CDR3 DNA follows: TGCAGCGTTTCAAAGACGAACACTGAAGCTTTCTTT. Full variable domain (remainder filled in from reference TRBV29-1 and TRBJ1-1): SAVISQKPSRDICQRGTSLTIQCQVDSQVTMMFWYRQQPGQSLTLIATANQGSEATYESGFVIDKFPISRPNLTFSTLTVSNMSPEDSSIYLCSVSKTNTEAFFGQGTRLTVV.

This chain uses TRBV6-5 with TRBJ2-7, with D hard to call. This CDR3 spans 15 amino acids. Germline-derived CDR1 and CDR2 are MNHEY and SVGAGI. Trimming removed 6 bases at V and 1 base at J, with 16 bases between. In DNA, the CDR3 is TGTGCCAGCAGCCCCCTAGTTGTCCCATCCTACGAGCAGTACTTC. Its translation: CASSPLVVPSYEQYF.

J is TRBJ1-1 and V is TRBV2; tentative D call: TRBD1 (5 bases). Germline CDR1 is SNHLY and CDR2 is FYNNEI. This CDR3 has 13 amino acids. The V and J ends lost 7 bases and 3 bases respectively, with 12 bases between them. The CDR3 sequence: CASNLQGDTEAFF. In DNA, the CDR3 is TGTGCCAGCAATTTGCAGGGAGACACTGAAGCTTTCTTT.

The V and J genes are TRBV7-9 and TRBJ1-2; no clear D gene. The CDR3 spans 14 residues. Germline V lookup: CDR1 SEHNR, CDR2 FQNEAQ (reference sequence). V was cut by 0 bases and J by 6 bases, with 11 bases left in between. CDR3 coding DNA: TGTGCCAGCAGCTTAGCCTTGGAATTGGATGGCTACACCTTC. Amino acid sequence: CASSLALELDGYTF.

The J gene is TRBJ2-2, the V gene TRBV29-1; perhaps TRBD1 as D (5 bases). Trimming removed 7 bases from V and 4 bases from J, with 10 bases in between. Germline loops: CDR1 SQVTM, CDR2 ANQGSEA. The length of the CDR3 is 12 residues. CDR3 DNA: TGCAGCGCCCAGGGATTCACCGGGGAGCTGTTTTTT. Translating it yields CSAQGFTGELFF.

Points on this clone: Other nucleotide sequences in the sample specify the same CDR3. This sequence joins TRBV5-1 and TRBJ2-7; D unclear. The CDR3 is made up of 13 amino acids. The germline CDR1 and CDR2 sequences are SGHRS and YFSETQ. V lost 0 bases, J lost 2 bases, and 6 bases lay in between. The CDR3 sequence: CASSLAPAYEQYF. CDR3 DNA: TGCGCCAGCAGCTTGGCTCCCGCCTACGAGCAGTACTTC.

This clone was found once. The chain has TRBV5-4 and TRBJ2-7, with 7 bases matching TRBD2. Germline V CDR1 and CDR2: SGHNT, YYREEE (reference sequence). The CDR3 spans 13 residues. Trimming at V came to 4 bases and at J to 2 bases, leaving 3 bases not matched to a gene. Written as DNA, the CDR3 is TGTGCCAGCAGCATGGGACTAACCTACGAGCAGTACTTC. Its protein is CASSMGLTYEQYF.

This clone showed up just a few times. The chain is built from TRBV29-1 and TRBJ1-1; D gene uncertain. CDR1 and CDR2 (germline): SQVTM, ANQGSEA. Trimming left V 7 bases short and J 7 bases short, with 10 bases between. There are 10 residues in the CDR3. CDR3: CSAAQGEAFF. The CDR3 nucleotides read TGCAGCGCCGCCCAAGGTGAAGCTTTCTTT. Supplemented by reference TRBV29-1 and TRBJ1-1, the full variable domain reads SAVISQKPSRDICQRGTSLTIQCQVDSQVTMMFWYRQQPGQSLTLIATANQGSEATYESGFVIDKFPISRPNLTFSTLTVSNMSPEDSSIYLCSAAQGEAFFGQGTRLTVV.

This rearrangement joins TRBV28 to TRBJ2-7, with 9 bases fitting TRBD2. V dropped 6 bases and J dropped 6; count of bases not matched to a gene: 6. Germline loops: CDR1 MDHEN, CDR2 SYDVKM. This CDR3 is 13 amino acids long. The CDR3 spells CASRAGGIVEQYF. In DNA form, the CDR3 reads TGTGCCAGCAGAGCGGGGGGTATTGTCGAGCAGTACTTC.

The V gene is TRBV10-3, the J gene TRBJ2-3, with D perhaps TRBD1 (6 bases). V shed 4 bases and J shed 1 base, with 12 bases lying between them. The germline V gene has CDR1 ENHRY and CDR2 SYGVKD. This CDR3 is 15 amino acids long. The DNA for the CDR3 is TGTGCCATCAGTGTGGGGGCGGACCGCACAGATACGCAGTATTTT. Amino acids: CAISVGADRTDTQYF.

V and J are TRBV6-5 and TRBJ2-3; a possible D gene is TRBD1 (6 bases). Germline CDR1 reads MNHEY; CDR2 reads SVGAGI. Trimming stripped 5 bases from V and 6 bases from J, with 12 bases between. The CDR3 contains 13 residues. The CDR3 here is CASSGQNGDTQYF. The CDR3 DNA is TGTGCCAGCAGTGGACAGAACGGGGATACGCAGTATTTT.

This clone has just one count. The rearrangement uses TRBV6-1 and TRBJ2-3, with 9 bases aligning to TRBD2. With V trimmed by 3 bases and J by 0 bases, 1 base remained unmatched. This CDR3 comprises 15 residues. The germline V gene has CDR1 MNHNS and CDR2 SASEGT. For the CDR3, the DNA is TGTGCCAGCAGTGACCTAGCGGGGAGCACAGATACGCAGTATTTT. Its translation: CASSDLAGSTDTQYF.

In regard to this clone: Other DNA sequences within the sample encode an identical CDR3. The CDR3: CASSSSYEQYF. The DNA of the CDR3 is TGTGCCAGCAGTTCTTCCTACGAGCAGTACTTC. The rearrangement joins TRBV27 to TRBJ2-7; D not resolved. The CDR3 totals 11 residues. V gave up 4 bases and J gave up 1 base, with 2 bases separating them. Germline lookup yields CDR1 MNHEY and CDR2 SMNVEV (reference sequence).

This chain uses TRBV7-9 with TRBJ2-1; no clear D gene. Germline assignment: CDR1 SEHNR and CDR2 FQNEAQ (reference sequence). Trimming pared 5 bases from V and 8 bases from J, leaving 19 bases between. The CDR3 contains 15 residues. The CDR3 sequence is CASSLLGQGFDEQFF. The CDR3 DNA follows: TGTGCCAGCAGCCTATTAGGGCAAGGGTTCGATGAGCAGTTCTTC.

The rearrangement joins TRBV29-1 to TRBJ1-1; tentatively, D is TRBD1 (6 bases). This CDR3 region has 13 residues. With 6 bases removed from V and 1 base from J, the gap between germline ends came to 12 bases. Germline CDR1 reads SQVTM; CDR2 reads ANQGSEA. CDR3 in DNA: TGCAGCGTAGGTATGGGACAGAACACTGAAGCTTTCTTT. This sequence encodes CSVGMGQNTEAFF.

The chain has TRBV27 and TRBJ1-2, with a tentative D call TRBD1 (6 bases). The CDR3 is made up of 13 amino acids. V dropped 3 bases and J dropped 4 bases, with 9 bases sitting between them. Per the germline V gene, CDR1 is MNHEY and CDR2 is SMNVEV (reference sequence). CDR3 residues: CASSLGGTYGYTF. The DNA for the CDR3 is TGTGCCAGCAGTTTGGGGGGCACCTATGGCTACACCTTC.

This clone turned up a few times. The J gene is TRBJ2-3, the V gene TRBV18; TRBD1 matches at 11 bases. The V gene end was trimmed by 3 bases and the J gene end by 1 base; junction bases not matched to a gene: 3. The CDR3 has 16 amino acids. Germline values: CDR1 KGHSH, CDR2 LQKENI. CDR3 coding DNA: TGTGCCAGCTCACCGAGGACAGGGGGCGGCACAGATACGCAGTATTTT. Protein: CASSPRTGGGTDTQYF.

The V call is TRBV30, the J call TRBJ2-6; possibly TRBD2 for D (5 bases). Germline CDR1 is GTSNPN and CDR2 is SVGIG (reference sequence). The CDR3 extends over 17 amino acids. Trimming cost V 2 bases and J 3 bases, with 17 bases left between them. The CDR3 here is CAWSFTPGLIGANVLTF. The CDR3 DNA is TGTGCCTGGAGTTTTACCCCCGGACTTATTGGGGCCAACGTCCTGACTTTC.

The gene calls are TRBV28 and TRBJ2-1, with D possibly TRBD1 on 5 matching bases. CDR1 is MDHEN and CDR2 is SYDVKM in the germline V gene. Trimming took off 11 bases at V and 8 bases at J, with 16 bases between the two ends. CDR3 size: 12 residues. CDR3 in DNA: TGTGCCTCTATGGGGCCTATCTATGAGCAGTTCTTC. Protein: CASMGPIYEQFF.

The chain is built from TRBV28 and TRBJ2-4, with D tentatively TRBD1 or TRBD2 (5 bases each). CDR1 and CDR2 (germline): MDHEN, SYDVKM. The CDR3 length is 14 residues. The germline V and J ends were trimmed by 5 bases and 6 bases, with 14 bases remaining between them. CDR3 protein: CASSRAWGSNIQYF. CDR3 nucleotide sequence: TGTGCCAGCAGTAGAGCGTGGGGGTCAAACATTCAGTACTTC. Based on the CDR3 plus reference TRBV28 and TRBJ2-4, the full variable domain is DVKVTQSSRYLVKRTGEKVFLECVQDMDHENMFWYRQDPGLGLRLIYFSYDVKMKEKGDIPEGYSVSREKKERFSLILESASTNQTSMYLCASSRAWGSNIQYFGAGTRLSVL.

This chain uses TRBV9 with TRBJ1-2; TRBD1 aligns across 7 bases. Germline CDR1 SGDLS, CDR2 YYNGEE. The ends lost 1 base at V and 8 bases at J; junction bases unmatched: 8. CDR3 size: 14 residues. The CDR3 DNA follows: TGTGCCAGCAGCGTACCCGGTCAGGGGGAAGGCTACACCTTC. It yields the protein CASSVPGQGEGYTF.

This clone has only one observation. V and J are TRBV27 and TRBJ2-1; no clear D. The V end lost 7 bases, the J end lost 1 base, and 11 bases lay between the germline ends. The CDR3 totals 14 residues. Per the germline V gene, CDR1 is MNHEY and CDR2 is SMNVEV (reference sequence). The CDR3 reads CASTGAPSYNEQFF. The CDR3 region has the DNA TGTGCCAGCACCGGAGCGCCGTCCTACAATGAGCAGTTCTTC.

The CDR3 is CATSDRGVGYGYTF. CDR3 nucleotide sequence: TGCGCCACTTCGGACCGTGGAGTAGGCTATGGCTACACCTTC. The V and J genes are TRBV4-1 and TRBJ1-2; D not resolved. Germline V gives CDR1 MGHRA, CDR2 YSYEKL. CDR3 length equals 14 residues. Trimming shortened V by 10 bases and J by 4 bases, and 19 bases separated the two germline ends.

The chain recombines TRBV29-1 with TRBJ2-5, with TRBD1 identical over 9 bases. Germline V gene lookup returns CDR1 SQVTM and CDR2 ANQGSEA. V lost 4 bases and J lost 11; bases outside the gene matches: 8. This CDR3 spans 12 amino acids. CDR3 nucleotides: TGCAGCGTTGGCCCGGGACAGGGAGAGCAGTACTTC. Translated, it gives CSVGPGQGEQYF.

The J gene is TRBJ2-5, the V gene TRBV5-4; D is unresolved. Per germline, CDR1 SGHNT and CDR2 YYREEE (reference sequence). The V end was cut by 0 bases, the J end by 3 bases, with 9 bases between. The CDR3 sequence is 14 residues long. CDR3 DNA sequence: TGTGCCAGCAGCTTGGAACCTGGGAAAGAGACCCAGTACTTC. Translated: CASSLEPGKETQYF.

This clone has more than one count but fewer than ten. Germline is not matched at one junction end, which may reflect a read error. The chain couples TRBV18 to TRBJ2-1; 12 bases match TRBD2. Per germline, CDR1 KGHSH and CDR2 LQKENI. The CDR3 spans 15 residues. DNA for the CDR3: TGTGCCAGCTCGCCACTAGCGGGAGGTACGAATGAGCAGTTCTTC. This gives the protein CASSPLAGGTNEQFF.